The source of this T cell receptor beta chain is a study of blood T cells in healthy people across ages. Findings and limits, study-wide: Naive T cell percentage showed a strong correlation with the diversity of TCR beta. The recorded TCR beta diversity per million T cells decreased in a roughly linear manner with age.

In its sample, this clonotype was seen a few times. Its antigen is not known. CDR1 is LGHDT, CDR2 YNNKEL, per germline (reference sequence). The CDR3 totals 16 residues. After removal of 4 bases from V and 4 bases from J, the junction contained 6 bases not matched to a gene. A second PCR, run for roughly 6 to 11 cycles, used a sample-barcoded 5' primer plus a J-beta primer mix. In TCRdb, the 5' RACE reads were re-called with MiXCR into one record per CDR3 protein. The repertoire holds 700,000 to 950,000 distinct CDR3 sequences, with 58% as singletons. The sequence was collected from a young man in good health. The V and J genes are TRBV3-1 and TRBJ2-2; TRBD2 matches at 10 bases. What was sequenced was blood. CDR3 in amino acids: CASSRVSGGATGELFF. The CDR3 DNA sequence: TGTGCCAGCAGCCGGGTCAGCGGGGGGGCCACCGGGGAGCTGTTTTTT.